The clone carrying this T cell receptor beta chain showed up just a few times. This record comes from a study of blood T cell repertoires in COVID-19. Germline V lookup: CDR1 GTSNPN, CDR2 SVGIG (reference sequence). Trimming shortened V by 0 bases and J by 5 bases, and 28 bases separated the two germline ends. The CDR3 loop spans 19 amino acids. In the authors' methods: Reference gene primers were amplified, and this amplification served to estimate nucleated cell counts. Using immunoSEQ multiplex PCR, the repertoire was profiled, and TCRdb retains in-frame clones only, with some absent. From that table come the V and J calls and clone size; the DNA was used to work out D and trimming. Of 200,000 or so clones in the sample, 86% were seen once.

J is TRBJ1-1 and V is TRBV30, with D maybe TRBD1 (6 bases). The receptor's source is a woman between 40 and 50 years old with acute COVID-19. Sequencing input: PBMCs or T cells enriched from blood (not recorded which). The CDR3 nucleotides are TGTGCCTGGAGTGTAAGCAGGACAGAGAAAGGTTGGGTTCGGACTGAAGCTTTCTTT. It specifies CAWSVSRTEKGWVRTEAFF.